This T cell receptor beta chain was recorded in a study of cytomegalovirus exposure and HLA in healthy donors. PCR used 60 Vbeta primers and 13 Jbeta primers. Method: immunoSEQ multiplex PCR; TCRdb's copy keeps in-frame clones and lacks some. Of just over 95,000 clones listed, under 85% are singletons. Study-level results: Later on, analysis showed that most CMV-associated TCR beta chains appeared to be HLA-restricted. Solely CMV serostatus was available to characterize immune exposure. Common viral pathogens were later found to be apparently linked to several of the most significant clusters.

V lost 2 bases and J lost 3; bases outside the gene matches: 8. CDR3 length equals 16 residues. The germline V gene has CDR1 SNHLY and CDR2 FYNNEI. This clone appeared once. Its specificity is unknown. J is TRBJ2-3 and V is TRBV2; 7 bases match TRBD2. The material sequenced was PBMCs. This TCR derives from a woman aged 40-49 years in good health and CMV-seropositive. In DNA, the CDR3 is TGTGCCAGCAGTGAAAGGGAGGGACGTACTACAGATACGCAGTATTTT. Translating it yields CASSEREGRTTDTQYF.